The rows below give T cell receptor beta chains drawn from one sample of a study of cytotoxic CD8 clonotypes in ibrutinib-treated CLL. Clones were sequenced by immunoSEQ multiplex PCR, and TCRdb holds only the in-frame ones, with some missing. The sample records about 140,000 clones, 60% to 80% being singletons. The sample was PBMCs, taken after 12 months of ibrutinib treatment. These TCRs come from a human donor with chronic lymphocytic leukemia. CDR3s include the opening cysteine and the closing phenylalanine or tryptophan. A D gene is named only where the DNA matches it firmly. Expanded clones are given a class, and other clones once, few, many or no size at all.

TRBJ2-7 TRBV5-1 - - TGCGCCAGCAGCTTGGGGATCCAGGGTCTATACGAGCAGTACTTC CASSLGIQGLYEQYF
TRBJ1-1 TRBV19 - - TGTGCCAGTAGTGATTACAGAGAAATGAACACTGAAGCTTTCTTT CASSDYREMNTEAFF
TRBJ2-3 TRBV7-9 TRBD2 - TGTGCCAGCAGCCCACCGGGACTAGCAGTTAATACGCAGTATTTT CASSPPGLAVNTQYF
TRBJ2-1 TRBV19 TRBD1 - TGTGCCAGTAGTATCGGACAGGGCCTCCTCAATGAGCAGTTCTTC CASSIGQGLLNEQFF
TRBJ2-7 TRBV7-9 - few TGTGCCAGCAGCTTGGGGGGGCGAGTCTACGAGCAGTACTTC CASSLGGRVYEQYF
TRBJ1-1 TRBV6-5 TRBD1 - TGTGCCAGCAGTTCGTCCGGGACAGGCGGAACTGAAGCTTTCTTT CASSSSGTGGTEAFF
TRBJ2-7 TRBV19 - - TGTGCCAGTAGTATCACAGAGTCCTACGAGCAGTACTTC CASSITESYEQYF
TRBJ2-7 TRBV28 - - TGTGCCAGCAGTCCTGCAGGACGCTCCTACGAGCAGTACTTC CASSPAGRSYEQYF
TRBJ1-2 TRBV9 TRBD1 - TGTGCCAGCAGCCCCCAAGGGGGCGTTGGCTATGGCTACACCTTC CASSPQGGVGYGYTF
TRBJ2-5 TRBV5-4 - - TGTGCCAGCAGCTTCCCCCAGGAAGAGACCCAGTACTTC CASSFPQEETQYF
TRBJ2-3 TRBV11-2 - - TGTGCCAGCAGCTTGGCACTAATCACAGATACGCAGTATTTT CASSLALITDTQYF
TRBJ2-6 TRBV9 - once TGTGCCAGCAGCGACCCCCCCGGACGCTCGTCAGGGGCCAACGTCCTGACTTTC CASSDPPGRSSGANVLTF
TRBJ2-1 TRBV9 - - TGTGCCAGCAGCGTTGGGGGGGCGGATTACAATGAGCAGTTCTTC CASSVGGADYNEQFF
TRBJ1-5 TRBV6-1 - few TGTGCCAGCGGCCCCGGGACACTTAGCAATCAGCCCCAGCATTTT CASGPGTLSNQPQHF
TRBJ2-1 TRBV5-1 - once TGCGCCAGCAGCTTTGGGGATTCCTACAATGAGCAGTTCTTC CASSFGDSYNEQFF
TRBJ2-1 TRBV30 TRBD1 few TGTGCCTGGAGGACAGGGGGGCACAATGAGCAGTTCTTC CAWRTGGHNEQFF
TRBJ1-6 TRBV28 - - TGTGCCAGCAGTTTTGGGTCAGGAGGTTGGGAAAAACCCCTCCACTTT CASSFGSGGWEKPLHF
TRBJ1-5 TRBV5-1 - - TGCGCCAGCAGCTTGGGGGTGTCCGGCGATCAGCCCCAGCATTTT CASSLGVSGDQPQHF
TRBJ1-5 TRBV30 - - TGTGCCTGGAGTGTCCAGAGGATTGGGGGTCAGCCCCAGCATTTT CAWSVQRIGGQPQHF
TRBJ1-1 TRBV4-2 - - TGTGCCAGCAGCCAAGGACGGGGATACACTGAAGCTTTCTTT CASSQGRGYTEAFF
TRBJ1-1 TRBV30 - few TGTGCCTGGAGGGTGGGTGCTGAAGCTTTCTTT CAWRVGAEAFF
TRBJ2-2 TRBV11-3 TRBD1 - TGTGCCAGCAGCCCCGGACAGGTGAACACCGGGGAGCTGTTTTTT CASSPGQVNTGELFF
TRBJ2-3 TRBV5-6 TRBD1 - TGTGCCAGCAGCTTGGAACGGGGACAGGGGGCACACACAGATACGCAGTATTTT CASSLERGQGAHTDTQYF
TRBJ2-7 TRBV13 TRBD1 - TGTGCCAGCAGCCGGACAGGGCGCGAGCAGTACTTC CASSRTGREQYF
TRBJ1-2 TRBV30 TRBD1 - TGTGCCCGGGGTTGGGACAGAAGGAACTATGGCTACACCTTC CARGWDRRNYGYTF
TRBJ1-1 TRBV7-3 TRBD1 - TGTGCCAGCAGCTCGGGACAGGGTAGCGCTTTCTTT CASSSGQGSAFF
TRBJ2-7 TRBV18 - - TGTGCCAGCTCACCCCTCGTGGGTCGGGACGAGCAGTACTTC CASSPLVGRDEQYF
TRBJ2-5 TRBV7-2 TRBD2 - TGTGCCAGCAGCTTAGCGACGGCGGGGGGGCTTCAAGAGACCCAGTACTTC CASSLATAGGLQETQYF
TRBJ2-5 TRBV7-3 - - TGTGCCAGCAGCTTACAGGGGATGGAGACCCAGTACTTC CASSLQGMETQYF
TRBJ2-5 TRBV5-1 - - TGCGCCAGCAGGACGGGGGCTCTGATCCAAGAGACCCAGTACTTC CASRTGALIQETQYF
TRBJ1-5 TRBV28 - - TGTGCCACCGTCAATTCGGGGCTACCGTATCAGCCCCAGCATTTT CATVNSGLPYQPQHF
TRBJ1-6 TRBV28 TRBD1 - TGTGCCATTAGGGGGTCAGGGGGTAATTCACCCCTCCACTTT CAIRGSGGNSPLHF
TRBJ2-2 TRBV19 - - TGTGCCAGCCTAGTTTCCGGGGAGCTGTTTTTT CASLVSGELFF
TRBJ2-1 TRBV5-1 - - TGCGCCAGCGGAGTGGTTAAGAGCTCCTACAATGAGCAGTTCTTC CASGVVKSSYNEQFF
TRBJ1-1 TRBV5-1 - - TGCGCCAGCAGCATGGGGAGGGTGAACACTGAAGCTTTCTTT CASSMGRVNTEAFF
TRBJ1-1 TRBV5-4 TRBD1 - TGTGCCAGCAGCTTCGCCGGGACAGGAGACACTGAAGCTTTCTTT CASSFAGTGDTEAFF
TRBJ2-2 TRBV7-9 - - TGTGCCAGCAGCCAAAGGCTAGGGTCCGGGGAGCTGTTTTTT CASSQRLGSGELFF
TRBJ1-2 TRBV18 - - TGTGCCAGCTCACCACCGTGGAGGGGTCAGACTAACTATGGCTACACCTTC CASSPPWRGQTNYGYTF
TRBJ2-1 TRBV30 - - TGTGCCTGGAGTGTAGAGTGGGGTCTCGCCTACAATGAGCAGTTCTTC CAWSVEWGLAYNEQFF
TRBJ2-7 TRBV7-3 - - TGTGCCAGCAGCGTAGGGTACGAGCAGTACTTC CASSVGYEQYF
TRBJ1-1 TRBV18 - - TGTGCCAGCTCACCTTCCTCTGAAGCTTTCTTT CASSPSSEAFF
TRBJ2-2 TRBV18 - - TGTGCCAGCTCACCTTACAGGGACGCCGGGGAGCTGTTTTTT CASSPYRDAGELFF
TRBJ2-5 TRBV27 TRBD2 - TGTGCCAGCAGACCGGGGACTAGCGGGGGCCTCCAGTACTTC CASRPGTSGGLQYF
TRBJ2-4 TRBV5-1 TRBD1 few TGCGCCAGCAGCTTGGACGGGACAGGGAGGGCCAAAAACATTCAGTACTTC CASSLDGTGRAKNIQYF
TRBJ1-1 TRBV2 - once TGTGCCAGCATAGGACCCACCACTGAAGCTTTCTTT CASIGPTTEAFF
TRBJ1-4 TRBV7-9 TRBD1 - TGTGCCAGCAGCCGAACAGGGGGCATTGGTGAAAAACTGTTTTTT CASSRTGGIGEKLFF
TRBJ2-3 TRBV4-3 - - TGCGCCACCGGTCTGGGACTCGCAGATACGCAGTATTTT CATGLGLADTQYF
TRBJ1-5 TRBV6-6 - - TGTGCCAGCAGCACTATAGGGGATCAGCCCCAGCATTTT CASSTIGDQPQHF